The sequence of this TCR beta chain was determined in a study of cytomegalovirus exposure and HLA in healthy donors. Between the trimmed V and J ends, which lost 5 bases and 4 bases, there was a span of 13 bases. CDR1 and CDR2 (germline): SGHTA, FQGNSA. The CDR3 loop spans 14 amino acids. PCR employed 60 Vbeta and 13 Jbeta primers. Here immunoSEQ multiplex PCR was the method, and the copy in TCRdb shows in-frame clones only, minus some. The sample holds about 190,000 clones. V is TRBV7-2 and J is TRBJ2-3; D unresolved. The sequencing sample was made of PBMCs. The source of this sequence is a woman aged 25 to 45 in good health and CMV-seropositive. This chain's CDR3 is CASSASRQADTQYF. In nucleotides, the CDR3 is TGTGCCAGCAGCGCGAGTCGCCAGGCAGATACGCAGTATTTT.